The rows below give T cell receptor beta chains drawn from one sample of a study of blood T cell repertoires in COVID-19. Generated by immunoSEQ multiplex PCR, the TCRdb table keeps only in-frame clones and is missing some. The repertoire holds 300,000 to 350,000 clones, approximately 90% seen once, with roughly 2.3% in the top ten. Sequenced sample: peripheral blood. The receptors were gathered from a young man with active or convalescent COVID-19. CDR3s include the opening cysteine and the closing phenylalanine or tryptophan. Fields, in order: J gene, clone size, D gene, V gene, CDR3 DNA, CDR3 protein. A D gene is named only where the DNA matches it firmly. Part of the rows lack a size; the others show once, few, many or a class for expanded clones.

J: TRBJ1-6; size: .; D: .; V: TRBV6-5; DNA: TGTGCCAGCAGTCGGACCACAGGGATTCCTTCACCCCTCCACTTT; CDR3: CASSRTTGIPSPLHF
J: TRBJ2-2; size: once; D: .; V: TRBV5-1; DNA: TGCGCCAGCAGCTTGGCAGGGCCCCGGGAGCTGTTTTTT; CDR3: CASSLAGPRELFF
J: TRBJ2-7; size: .; D: TRBD1; V: TRBV13; DNA: TGTGCCAGCAGCTCAAGTACAGGACAGGGGGTTTACGAGCAGTACTTC; CDR3: CASSSSTGQGVYEQYF
J: TRBJ2-2; size: .; D: .; V: TRBV4-1; DNA: TGCGCCAGCAGCCGGGGGCTCCTCGCTGCCGGGGAGCTGTTTTTT; CDR3: CASSRGLLAAGELFF
J: TRBJ2-7; size: .; D: .; V: TRBV28; DNA: TGTGCCAGCAGCTCTCGGACCGGGAGTCTCTACGAGCAGTACTTC; CDR3: CASSSRTGSLYEQYF
J: TRBJ2-7; size: .; D: TRBD1; V: TRBV15; DNA: TGTGCCACCAGCAGGGGGACAGGGGGCTACGAGCAGTACTTC; CDR3: CATSRGTGGYEQYF
J: TRBJ2-4; size: .; D: .; V: TRBV14; DNA: TGTGCCAGCAGCCAAACAGGGTTCTTGGCCAAAAACATTCAGTACTTC; CDR3: CASSQTGFLAKNIQYF
J: TRBJ2-7; size: .; D: TRBD1; V: TRBV5-8; DNA: TGTGCCAGCAGCCTGGGACAGATCGTGAGCTCCTACGAGCAGTACTTC; CDR3: CASSLGQIVSSYEQYF
J: TRBJ2-7; size: .; D: TRBD2; V: TRBV5-1; DNA: TGCGCCAGCAGCTTGGGGCTTTCTATGGGACTAGCGGGAGTCGAGCAGTACTTC; CDR3: CASSLGLSMGLAGVEQYF
J: TRBJ2-5; size: .; D: TRBD1; V: TRBV28; DNA: TGTGCCAGCAGGAAAACAGGGGGGTACCAAGAGACCCAGTACTTC; CDR3: CASRKTGGYQETQYF
J: TRBJ2-1; size: .; D: .; V: TRBV27; DNA: TGTGCCAGCAGTTTAATCCCTCCATACCGAGAGGCCCGAGAACAGGGGTTCTTC; CDR3: CASSLIPPYREAREQGFF
J: TRBJ1-4; size: .; D: .; V: TRBV4-3; DNA: TGCGCCAGCAGCCAGGGGGGGGCTAATGAAAAACTGTTTTTT; CDR3: CASSQGGANEKLFF
J: TRBJ2-7; size: .; D: .; V: TRBV5-6; DNA: TGTGCCAGCAGCTTGACCGACATAGTCTACGAGCAGTACTTC; CDR3: CASSLTDIVYEQYF
J: TRBJ1-5; size: .; D: TRBD1; V: TRBV6-5; DNA: TGTGCCAGCAGTTACTTGGGACAGGGGAAAGAACCCCAGCATTTT; CDR3: CASSYLGQGKEPQHF
J: TRBJ1-4; size: .; D: .; V: TRBV27; DNA: TGTGCCAGCAGTCATGCAACTAATGAAAAACTGTTTTTT; CDR3: CASSHATNEKLFF
J: TRBJ2-2; size: .; D: .; V: TRBV20-1; DNA: TGCAGTGCTAGTCCAGGGCCCGGGGAGCTGTTTTTT; CDR3: CSASPGPGELFF
J: TRBJ2-1; size: .; D: TRBD2; V: TRBV7-9; DNA: TGTGCCAGCAGCGGATCCCACGGGGGGGCTCAGTCCTACAATGAGCAGTTCTTC; CDR3: CASSGSHGGAQSYNEQFF
J: TRBJ2-7; size: .; D: .; V: TRBV5-6; DNA: TGTGCCAGCAGCTTGAGGGGAAAAAGGTCCTACGAGCAGTACTTC; CDR3: CASSLRGKRSYEQYF
J: TRBJ1-1; size: .; D: .; V: TRBV5-1; DNA: TGCGCCAGCAGCTTGGGTAGCTCAGGGCCTGAAGCTTTCTTT; CDR3: CASSLGSSGPEAFF
J: TRBJ1-2; size: .; D: TRBD1; V: TRBV14; DNA: TGTGCCAGCAGCCAGACAACTAGGGGGCAGATCGGCTATGGCTACACCTTC; CDR3: CASSQTTRGQIGYGYTF
J: TRBJ2-1; size: once; D: TRBD2; V: TRBV25-1; DNA: TGTGCCAGCAGCCAGGGGAAAGGGACTAGCGTTAATGAGCAGTTCTTC; CDR3: CASSQGKGTSVNEQFF
J: TRBJ2-2; size: .; D: TRBD1; V: TRBV27; DNA: TGTGCCAGCAGTACTCTACAGGGGAAGAGGACCGGGGAGCTGTTTTTT; CDR3: CASSTLQGKRTGELFF
J: TRBJ1-4; size: .; D: .; V: TRBV7-8; DNA: TGTGCCAGCAGCTACGATTGGCGGGCCCATGAAAAACTGTTTTTT; CDR3: CASSYDWRAHEKLFF
J: TRBJ2-2; size: few; D: .; V: TRBV19; DNA: TGTGCCAGTAGTATGGCAGGTAACACCGGGGAGCTGTTTTTT; CDR3: CASSMAGNTGELFF
J: TRBJ2-7; size: .; D: TRBD2; V: TRBV19; DNA: TGTGCCAGTAGTATCGGGAGGGGGGATCCCTACGAGCAGTACTTC; CDR3: CASSIGRGDPYEQYF
J: TRBJ1-4; size: .; D: .; V: TRBV6-6; DNA: TGTGCCAGCACCAAGAGGGGGGGATTGGGTGAAAAACTGTTTTTT; CDR3: CASTKRGGLGEKLFF
J: TRBJ1-1; size: .; D: .; V: TRBV2; DNA: TGTGCCAGCAGTGAAGCGGGACAGAACACTGAAGCTTTCTTT; CDR3: CASSEAGQNTEAFF
J: TRBJ1-1; size: .; D: .; V: TRBV7-3; DNA: TGTGCCAGCAGCTCCAGGGGAACGGAGCTAACTGAAGCTTTCTTT; CDR3: CASSSRGTELTEAFF
J: TRBJ1-1; size: .; D: .; V: TRBV7-9; DNA: TGTGCCAGCAGCCCCAAGGGAGGTTTTGAAGCTTTCTTT; CDR3: CASSPKGGFEAFF
J: TRBJ1-6; size: .; D: .; V: TRBV28; DNA: TGTGCCAGCAGTTTAAGGAGCTCCTATAATTCACCCCTCCACTTT; CDR3: CASSLRSSYNSPLHF
J: TRBJ1-3; size: .; D: .; V: TRBV6-5; DNA: TGTGCCAGCAGTTGGGCCCGCTTTGGAAACACCATATATTTT; CDR3: CASSWARFGNTIYF
J: TRBJ1-2; size: .; D: .; V: TRBV7-9; DNA: TGTGCCAGCAGCTTACTGCGGGAAAGAAGCTATGGCTACACCTTC; CDR3: CASSLLRERSYGYTF
J: TRBJ2-7; size: .; D: .; V: TRBV7-2; DNA: TGTGCCAGCAGCTTCGGGACAACCTACGAGCAGTACTTC; CDR3: CASSFGTTYEQYF
J: TRBJ2-1; size: .; D: TRBD2; V: TRBV6-5; DNA: TGTGCCAGCAGTTACAGTCTAGCGGGAGGGAGTGAGCAGTTCTTC; CDR3: CASSYSLAGGSEQFF
J: TRBJ1-5; size: .; D: TRBD1; V: TRBV28; DNA: TGTGCCAGCAGCACTACAGGGGGCTGGCAGCCCCAGCATTTT; CDR3: CASSTTGGWQPQHF
J: TRBJ2-5; size: once; D: TRBD2; V: TRBV11-3; DNA: TGTGCCAGCAGCATATTAGCGGGAGAGACCCAGTACTTC; CDR3: CASSILAGETQYF
J: TRBJ1-4; size: once; D: .; V: TRBV5-1; DNA: TGCGCCAGCAGCTTGGAGGGGCCGGATGAAAAACTGTTTTTT; CDR3: CASSLEGPDEKLFF
J: TRBJ2-1; size: once; D: .; V: TRBV10-1; DNA: TGCGCCAGCAGTGAGTCCGGGGGGCCCAAGCAGTTCTTC; CDR3: CASSESGGPKQFF
J: TRBJ2-1; size: .; D: .; V: TRBV28; DNA: TGTGCCAGCAGCCTCTATTCAGGGACAACCTACAATGAGCAGTTCTTC; CDR3: CASSLYSGTTYNEQFF
J: TRBJ1-2; size: .; D: .; V: TRBV18; DNA: TGTGCCAGCTCACAATTCGGAGCTTCCCGCGGCTACACCTTC; CDR3: CASSQFGASRGYTF
J: TRBJ2-1; size: .; D: .; V: TRBV6-5; DNA: TGTGCCAGCAGTTACTCGGCGGGGAAGGGCTACAATGAGCAGTTCTTC; CDR3: CASSYSAGKGYNEQFF
J: TRBJ1-6; size: .; D: .; V: TRBV10-2; DNA: TGCGCCAGCTCAGACACGAACCTTAATTCACCCCTCCACTTT; CDR3: CASSDTNLNSPLHF
J: TRBJ2-1; size: .; D: TRBD2; V: TRBV5-1; DNA: TGCGCCAGCAGCTTGGAGGGCCCTAGCGGGGGGGGCCCAAACAATGAGCAGTTCTTC; CDR3: CASSLEGPSGGGPNNEQFF
J: TRBJ1-2; size: .; D: .; V: TRBV9; DNA: TGTGCCAGCAGCGTAACAGGGCTGGGTTTTTATGGCTACACCTTC; CDR3: CASSVTGLGFYGYTF
J: TRBJ1-3; size: .; D: .; V: TRBV6-5; DNA: TGTGCCAGCAGTTACGGCAGGGTTGGAAACACCATATATTTT; CDR3: CASSYGRVGNTIYF
J: TRBJ2-5; size: .; D: .; V: TRBV7-9; DNA: TGTGCCAGCAGCCCCAGGGAGGCCGTGGAGACCCAGTACTTC; CDR3: CASSPREAVETQYF
J: TRBJ2-6; size: .; D: .; V: TRBV10-2; DNA: TGCGCCAGCAGGGGGGGCTCTGGGGCCAACGTCCTGACTTTC; CDR3: CASRGGSGANVLTF
J: TRBJ2-7; size: once; D: .; V: TRBV7-6; DNA: TGTGCCAGCAGCTCCAGCCCGGGCCCAGAGGACAACGAGCAGTACTTC; CDR3: CASSSSPGPEDNEQYF
J: TRBJ1-3; size: .; D: .; V: TRBV27; DNA: TGTGCCAGCAGCCGTGACAGAGCCTTTGGAAACACCATATATTTT; CDR3: CASSRDRAFGNTIYF
J: TRBJ2-7; size: .; D: .; V: TRBV11-3; DNA: TGTGCCAGCAGCACCCGACAGACCTACGAGCAGTACTTC; CDR3: CASSTRQTYEQYF
J: TRBJ2-7; size: .; D: .; V: TRBV7-2; DNA: TGTGCCAGCAGCTTGGGGAGAGTCTACGAGCAGTACTTC; CDR3: CASSLGRVYEQYF
J: TRBJ1-6; size: .; D: TRBD1; V: TRBV7-2; DNA: TGTGCCAGCAGCTTAGCTGGGACAGGTGATAATTCACCCCTCCACTTT; CDR3: CASSLAGTGDNSPLHF
J: TRBJ2-7; size: .; D: .; V: TRBV28; DNA: TGTGCCAGCAGTCAATGGACTCACTCCTACGAGCAGTACTTC; CDR3: CASSQWTHSYEQYF
J: TRBJ2-1; size: few; D: TRBD2; V: TRBV19; DNA: TGTGCCAGTAGTTTTAGCGGGGGACCCTACAATGAGCAGTTCTTC; CDR3: CASSFSGGPYNEQFF
J: TRBJ1-1; size: .; D: TRBD1; V: TRBV18; DNA: TGTGCCAGCGCGCTGGACGGGACAGGGGGCGAAGCTTTCTTT; CDR3: CASALDGTGGEAFF
J: TRBJ2-7; size: .; D: .; V: TRBV5-4; DNA: TGTGCCAGCAGCTTGAGGGGGTTTCAGGGTCCCAACTACGAGCAGTACTTC; CDR3: CASSLRGFQGPNYEQYF